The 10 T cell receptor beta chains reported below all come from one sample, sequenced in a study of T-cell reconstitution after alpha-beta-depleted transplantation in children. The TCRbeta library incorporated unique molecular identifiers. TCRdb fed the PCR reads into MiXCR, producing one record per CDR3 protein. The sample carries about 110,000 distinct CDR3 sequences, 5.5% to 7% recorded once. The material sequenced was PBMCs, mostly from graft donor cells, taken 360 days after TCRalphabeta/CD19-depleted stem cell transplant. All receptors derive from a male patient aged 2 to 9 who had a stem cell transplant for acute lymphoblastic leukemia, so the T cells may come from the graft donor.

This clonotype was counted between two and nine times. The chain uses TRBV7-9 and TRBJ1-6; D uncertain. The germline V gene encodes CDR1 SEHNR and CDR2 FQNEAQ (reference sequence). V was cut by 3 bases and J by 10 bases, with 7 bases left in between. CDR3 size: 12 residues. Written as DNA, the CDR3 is TGTGCCAGCAGCTTGTGGGAGTCACCCCTCCACTTT. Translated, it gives CASSLWESPLHF.

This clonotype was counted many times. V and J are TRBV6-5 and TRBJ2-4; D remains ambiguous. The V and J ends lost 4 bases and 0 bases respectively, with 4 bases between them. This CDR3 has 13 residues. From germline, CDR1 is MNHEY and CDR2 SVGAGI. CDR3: CASSSLAKNIQYF. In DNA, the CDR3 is TGTGCCAGCAGTTCCCTAGCCAAAAACATTCAGTACTTC.

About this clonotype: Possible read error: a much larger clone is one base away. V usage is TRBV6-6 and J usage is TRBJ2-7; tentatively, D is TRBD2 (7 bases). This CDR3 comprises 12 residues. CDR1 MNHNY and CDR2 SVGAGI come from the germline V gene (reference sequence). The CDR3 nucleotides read TGTGCCAGCAGTCCCGGGGGGCTCGAGCAGCACTTC. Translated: CASSPGGLEQHF.

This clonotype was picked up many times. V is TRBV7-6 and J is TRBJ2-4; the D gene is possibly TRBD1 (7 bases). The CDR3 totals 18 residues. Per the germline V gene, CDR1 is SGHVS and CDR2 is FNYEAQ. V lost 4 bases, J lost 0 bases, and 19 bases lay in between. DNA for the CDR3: TGTGCCAGCAGCTCAACGAATCAGGGGGGTCTAGCCAAAAACATTCAGTACTTC. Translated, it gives CASSSTNQGGLAKNIQYF.

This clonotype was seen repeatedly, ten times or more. CDR3 loop: CATSDFSETQYF. CDR3 bases: TGTGCCACCAGTGATTTCTCCGAGACCCAGTACTTC. The chain combines TRBV24-1 with TRBJ2-5; the D is unclear. The CDR3 spans 12 residues. The germline V and J ends were trimmed by 1 base and 5 bases, with 4 bases remaining between them. The V gene's germline CDR1 is KGHDR and CDR2 SFDVKD.

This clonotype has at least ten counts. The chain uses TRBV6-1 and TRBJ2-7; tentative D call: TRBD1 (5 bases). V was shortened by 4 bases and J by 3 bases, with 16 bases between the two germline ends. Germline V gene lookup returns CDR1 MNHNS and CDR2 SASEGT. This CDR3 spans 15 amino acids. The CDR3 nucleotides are TGTGCCAGCAGTGGTACAGGTAGACAGTACTACGAGCAGTACTTC. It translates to CASSGTGRQYYEQYF.

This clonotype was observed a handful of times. The CDR3 DNA is TGCAGTGCTAGAGGAGAGAACTATGGCTACACCTTC. This codes for CSARGENYGYTF. The genes are TRBV20-1 and TRBJ1-2, with unresolved D. The V gene lost 1 base and the J gene lost 2 bases, with 5 bases spanning the gap. The germline V gene has CDR1 DFQATT and CDR2 SNEGSKA (reference sequence). The CDR3 extends over 12 amino acids.

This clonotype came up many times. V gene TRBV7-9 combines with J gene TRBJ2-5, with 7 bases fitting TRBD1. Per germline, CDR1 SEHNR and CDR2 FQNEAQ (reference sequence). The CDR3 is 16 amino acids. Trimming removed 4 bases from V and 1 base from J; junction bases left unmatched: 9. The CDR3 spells CASSWKPGQFQETQYF. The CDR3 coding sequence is TGTGCCAGCAGCTGGAAACCGGGACAGTTCCAAGAGACCCAGTACTTC.

The CDR3 DNA reads as TGCAGTGGGGATCTACGGATTTACAATGAGCAGTTCTTC. This gives the protein CSGDLRIYNEQFF. The chain has TRBV20-1 and TRBJ2-1; D ambiguous. The CDR3 length is 13 residues. Germline loops: CDR1 DFQATT, CDR2 SNEGSKA (reference sequence). V shed 7 bases and J shed 4 bases, with 14 bases lying between them.

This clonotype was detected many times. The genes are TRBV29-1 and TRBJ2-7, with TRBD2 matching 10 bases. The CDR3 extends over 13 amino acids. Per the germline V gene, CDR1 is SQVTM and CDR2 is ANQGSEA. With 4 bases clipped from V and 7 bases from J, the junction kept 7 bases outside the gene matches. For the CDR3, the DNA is TGCAGCGTTGGTCTAGCGGGAGTAGGGGAGCAGTACTTC. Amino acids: CSVGLAGVGEQYF.